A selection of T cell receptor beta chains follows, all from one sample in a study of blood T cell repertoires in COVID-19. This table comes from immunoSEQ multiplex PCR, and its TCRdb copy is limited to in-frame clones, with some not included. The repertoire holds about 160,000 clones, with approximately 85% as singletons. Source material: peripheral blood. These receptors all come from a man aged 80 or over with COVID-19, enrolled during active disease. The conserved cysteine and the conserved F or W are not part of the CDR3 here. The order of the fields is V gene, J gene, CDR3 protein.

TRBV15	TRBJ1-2	ATSRDEGAYGYT
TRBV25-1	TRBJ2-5	ASSAPLETQY
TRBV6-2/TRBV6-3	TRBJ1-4	ASSYLDSVDEKLF
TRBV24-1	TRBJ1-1	ATSDWDNGEAF
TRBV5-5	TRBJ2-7	ASSSGQGYEQY
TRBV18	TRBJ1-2	ASSPISGGRDGYT
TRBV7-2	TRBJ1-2	ASSLVGGAANYGYT
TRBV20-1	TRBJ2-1	SAYGLSEQF
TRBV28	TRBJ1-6	ASSRLGQGSPLH
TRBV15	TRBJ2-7	ATSSGNSYEQY
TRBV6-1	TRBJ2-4	ASSEAGTTQY
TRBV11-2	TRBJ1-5	ASSVSRGNQPQH
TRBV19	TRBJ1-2	ASSSRVGYGYT
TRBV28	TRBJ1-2	ASSLVGQGVGYT
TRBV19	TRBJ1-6	ASSPRKGAGDSPLH
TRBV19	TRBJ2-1	ASCRTGVRNEQF
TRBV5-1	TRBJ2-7	ASSLEEGYEQY
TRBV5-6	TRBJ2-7	ASSFLDRLSYEQY
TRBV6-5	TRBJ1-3	ASSQDRGDNTIY
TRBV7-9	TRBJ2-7	ASSPGGQGGEQY
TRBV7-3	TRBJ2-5	ASSLTGVGETQY
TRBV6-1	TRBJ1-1	ASSELAGASRTEAF
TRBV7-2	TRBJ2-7	ASSLGSEGARYEQY
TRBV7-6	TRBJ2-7	ASSQLGGTEQY
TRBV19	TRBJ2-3	ASSTQGVGADTQY
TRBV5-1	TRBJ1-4	ASSFGATNEKLF
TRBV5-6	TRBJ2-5	ASYRGGTQY
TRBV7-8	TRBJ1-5	ASRLPGTHNQPQH
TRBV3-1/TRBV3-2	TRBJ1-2	ASRARQGTYGYT
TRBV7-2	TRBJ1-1	ASSPNTKVNTEAF
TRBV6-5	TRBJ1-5	ASRRGRGNQPQH
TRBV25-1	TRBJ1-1	ASSGWGGLTEAF
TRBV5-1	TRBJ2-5	ASSLIPGKQETQY
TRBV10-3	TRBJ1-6	AISDPNSPLH
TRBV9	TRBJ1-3	ASSVEPGKGNTIY
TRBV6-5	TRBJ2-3	ASSLGEGAFRTQY
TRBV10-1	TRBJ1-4	ASSDGGQGREKLF
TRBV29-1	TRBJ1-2	SVLTAEGYT
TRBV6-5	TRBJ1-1	ASSYSSGRAF
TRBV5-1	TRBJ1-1	ASSIPGVEAF
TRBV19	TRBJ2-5	ASSGQRGAETQY